The rows below give T cell receptor beta chains drawn from one sample of a study of blood T cell repertoires in COVID-19. Generated by immunoSEQ multiplex PCR, the TCRdb table keeps only in-frame clones and is missing some. The sample holds 50,000 to 65,000 clones, 70% to 90% seen once. The sample comprised peripheral blood. All receptors derive from a man in his fifties or sixties with active COVID-19. Both conserved end residues are part of each CDR3. Fields, in order: V gene, J gene, D gene, CDR3 protein. A D gene is named only where the DNA matches it firmly.

>TRBV6-1|TRBJ1-5|TRBD1
CASSEFHRGYGQPQHF
>TRBV5-5|TRBJ2-7|.
CASSSRQYEQYF
>TRBV11-2|TRBJ1-3|TRBD1
CASSLGTGTAVSGNTIYF
>TRBV7-2|TRBJ2-3|TRBD2
CASSLPSGGPSTDTQYF
>TRBV6-2/TRBV6-3|TRBJ2-1|TRBD2
CASSYGGLAGQGEQFF
>TRBV6-2/TRBV6-3|TRBJ2-1|TRBD2
CASSYQLAGAYNEQFF
>TRBV6-6|TRBJ1-4|.
CASSNRLGNEKLFF
>TRBV19|TRBJ1-2|TRBD1
CASKGQGGNYGYTF
>TRBV6-5|TRBJ1-1|.
CASRRGDRLNTEAFF
>TRBV7-2|TRBJ1-5|.
CASSLGQGNQPQHF
>TRBV20-1|TRBJ2-5|TRBD1
CSASFGTGALQETQYF
>TRBV18|TRBJ1-4|TRBD1
CASSPDRGNTNEKLFF
>TRBV5-1|TRBJ2-5|.
CASSLEGLQPQETQYF
>TRBV6-6|TRBJ2-3|TRBD1
CASSRTGSSQTSTDTQYF
>TRBV9|TRBJ2-1|.
CARSSWSGSSYNEQFF
>TRBV19|TRBJ2-1|TRBD2
CASSTLAGGFGEQFF
>TRBV7-2|TRBJ2-7|TRBD2
CASSFPLAGPISYEQYF
>TRBV4-2|TRBJ2-5|TRBD1
CASSGIVSGQGGETQYF
>TRBV6-1|TRBJ2-2|TRBD1
CASSETGGNTGELFF
>TRBV5-6|TRBJ2-7|.
CASSPGLPYEQYF
>TRBV5-1|TRBJ2-2|.
CASSQISTGELFF
>TRBV3-1/TRBV3-2|TRBJ1-6|.
CASSLVGGANSPLHF
>TRBV12-5|TRBJ2-1|.
CARYIRQHNEQFF
>TRBV5-3|TRBJ1-5|.
CARSLAGGLGQPQHF
>TRBV5-1|TRBJ2-5|TRBD2
CASSLMAGESETQYF
>TRBV10-3|TRBJ2-1|TRBD1
CAISLGQGAQSEQFF
>TRBV14|TRBJ2-1|TRBD2
CASSQRKGLAGWSSYNEQFF
>TRBV2|TRBJ2-1|TRBD2
CASSEAGWGYLAVNEQFF
>TRBV2|TRBJ1-3|.
CASTGRFSGNTIYF
>TRBV2|TRBJ1-5|.
CASLNRVGQPQHF
>TRBV3-1/TRBV3-2|TRBJ2-3|.
CASSHRGARGDTQYF
>TRBV6-5|TRBJ2-2|TRBD1
CASVGQANTGELFF
>TRBV19|TRBJ1-2|TRBD1
CASSQLEGQGNYGYTF
>TRBV5-5|TRBJ1-6|TRBD1
CASRPDRTNRNSPLHF
>TRBV7-9|TRBJ2-2|TRBD1
CASSYWTGNTGELFF
>TRBV9|TRBJ1-1|TRBD1
CASSRTGTGGRGTEAFF
>TRBV27|TRBJ2-3|TRBD2
CASSLLGTSGGKRDTQYF
>TRBV7-2|TRBJ2-2|.
CASSLVTSYQAGELFF
>TRBV3-1/TRBV3-2|TRBJ1-5|.
CASSQGTSNQPQHF
>TRBV28|TRBJ1-5|TRBD1
CASTEGASNQPQHF
>TRBV9|TRBJ2-7|.
CASSESQGYEQYF
>TRBV7-9|TRBJ1-5|.
CASSLGTGSNQPQHF
>TRBV5-1|TRBJ2-3|TRBD2
CASSSGTSGGMADTQYF
>TRBV3-1/TRBV3-2|TRBJ1-2|.
CASSIGANYGYTF
>TRBV2|TRBJ2-7|.
CASSESWGGYEQYF
>TRBV7-2|TRBJ2-5|TRBD2
CASRSRTSETQYF
>TRBV12-3/TRBV12-4|TRBJ2-5|.
CASSLAAGETQYF
>TRBV7-2|TRBJ2-4|TRBD2
CASSPQRGLKNIQYF
>TRBV3-1/TRBV3-2|TRBJ1-6|.
CASSQLRRGNSPLHF
>TRBV18|TRBJ2-3|.
CASSPGSRSTDTQYF
>TRBV5-1|TRBJ1-4|.
CASSLVPIGANEKLFF
>TRBV19|TRBJ1-4|.
CASGGGEKLFF
>TRBV7-2|TRBJ1-2|TRBD1
CATGTGGLGYTF
>TRBV6-5|TRBJ2-3|.
CASSFGGFIDTQYF
>TRBV7-2|TRBJ1-2|TRBD1
CASSSGGQGRRGYTF
>TRBV6-4|TRBJ1-1|TRBD1
CASSEEGTVTEAFF
>TRBV5-1|TRBJ2-2|.
CASSLGTLNTGELFF
>TRBV5-4|TRBJ1-1|.
CASSPHSNTEAFF
>TRBV30|TRBJ2-7|TRBD2
CAWSGDRLAGEQYF